This T cell receptor (beta chain) was documented in a study of CD8+CD57+ T cells in acquired aplastic anemia. Looking at the study overall: Sorting CD4+ and CD8+ cells gave DNA averaging about 2.9 ug. Among healthy donors, CD4+ cells averaged about 9.9 million reads.

General observations from the study: Patients and controls shared 25 to 30 CD8+ CDR3 sequences, highly expressed in patients.

Details on this clonotype: The target antigen is unknown.

Genomic DNA constituted the template upon which TCR beta VDJ and CDR3 profiling was performed. TCRdb re-called the reads with MiXCR, one entry per CDR3 protein. The table lists some 68,000 distinct CDR3 sequences, approximately 51% of them singletons. The receptor was derived from a human donor in good health, serving as a control. The specimen sequenced was sorted CD4+, CD8+, or CD8+CD57+ T cells (not recorded which) from PBMCs.

This CDR3 is CATSRDSGGADTQYF. The CDR3 DNA is TGTGCCACCAGCAGAGATAGCGGGGGGGCAGATACGCAGTATTTT. V gene TRBV15 combines with J gene TRBJ2-3, with TRBD2 identical over 11 bases. CDR1 LNHNV and CDR2 YYDKDF come from the germline V gene (reference sequence). Losses at the gene ends were 0 bases for V and 4 bases for J; bases not matched to a gene: 0. CDR3 length: 15 amino acids.